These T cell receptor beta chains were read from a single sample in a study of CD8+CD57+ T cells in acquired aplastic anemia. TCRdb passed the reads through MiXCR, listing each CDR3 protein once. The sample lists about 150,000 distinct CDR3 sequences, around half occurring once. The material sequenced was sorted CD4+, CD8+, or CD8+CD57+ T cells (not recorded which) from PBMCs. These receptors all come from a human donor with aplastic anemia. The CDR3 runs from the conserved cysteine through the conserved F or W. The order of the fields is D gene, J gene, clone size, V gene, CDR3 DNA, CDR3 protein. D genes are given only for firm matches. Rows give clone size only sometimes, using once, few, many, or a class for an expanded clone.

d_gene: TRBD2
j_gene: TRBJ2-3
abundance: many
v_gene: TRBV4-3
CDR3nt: TGCGCCAGCAGCCAAGAGGGGAGCGGGGACCTCACAGATACGCAGTATTTT
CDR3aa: CASSQEGSGDLTDTQYF

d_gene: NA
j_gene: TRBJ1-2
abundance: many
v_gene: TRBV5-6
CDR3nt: TGTGCCAGCACCCAAAAGGGGAATGGCTACACCTTC
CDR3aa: CASTQKGNGYTF

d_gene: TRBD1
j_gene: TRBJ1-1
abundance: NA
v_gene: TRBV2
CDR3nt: TGTGCCAGCAGTTCCGGGACAGGGAGCACTGAAGCTTTCTTT
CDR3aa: CASSSGTGSTEAFF

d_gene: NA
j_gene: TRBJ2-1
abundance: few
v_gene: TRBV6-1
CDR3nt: TGTGCCAGCAGCCTCGGGTTGAGGGGTGAGCAGTTCTTC
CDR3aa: CASSLGLRGEQFF

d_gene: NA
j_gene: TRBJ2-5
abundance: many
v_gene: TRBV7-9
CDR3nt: TGTGCCAGCAGCTTTGTTGGAGAAGAGACCCAGTACTTC
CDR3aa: CASSFVGEETQYF

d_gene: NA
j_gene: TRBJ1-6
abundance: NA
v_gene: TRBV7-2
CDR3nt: TGTGCCAGCAGACCCCGGAATGGAGGGTATTCACCCCTCCACTTT
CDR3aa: CASRPRNGGYSPLHF

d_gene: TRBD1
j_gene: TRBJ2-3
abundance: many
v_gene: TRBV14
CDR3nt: TGTGCCAGCAGCTCTTTTGGGACAGGGACCACAGATACGCAGTATTTT
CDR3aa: CASSSFGTGTTDTQYF

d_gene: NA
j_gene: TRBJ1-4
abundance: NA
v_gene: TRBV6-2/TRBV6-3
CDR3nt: TGTGCCAGCAGTTACCGGGGATTTAATGAAAAACTGTTTTTT
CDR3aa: CASSYRGFNEKLFF

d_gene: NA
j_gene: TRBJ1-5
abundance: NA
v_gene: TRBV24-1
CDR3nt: TGTGCCACCAGTACTCCCGGGATAGGCCAGCCCCAGCATTTT
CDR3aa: CATSTPGIGQPQHF

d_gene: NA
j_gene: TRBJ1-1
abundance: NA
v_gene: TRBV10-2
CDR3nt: TGCGCCAGCAGTGAGTGTGACACCTTGGACGCTGAAGCTTTCTTC
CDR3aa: CASSECDTLDAEAFF

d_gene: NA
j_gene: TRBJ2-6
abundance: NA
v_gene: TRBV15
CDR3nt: TGTGCCACCAGCAGCAGGGATTCTGGGGCCAACGTCCTGACTTTC
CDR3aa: CATSSRDSGANVLTF

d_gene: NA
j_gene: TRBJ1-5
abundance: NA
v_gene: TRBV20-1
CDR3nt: TGCAGTGCTAGAGATCCGATGAAGGGGCAGGGACAGCCCCAGCATTTT
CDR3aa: CSARDPMKGQGQPQHF

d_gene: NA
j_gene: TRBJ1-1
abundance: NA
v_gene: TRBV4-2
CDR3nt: TGTGCCAGCAGCCCCACGACAACGAACACTGAAGCTTTCTTT
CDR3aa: CASSPTTTNTEAFF

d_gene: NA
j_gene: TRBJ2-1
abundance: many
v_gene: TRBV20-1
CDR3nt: TGCAGTGCTAGAGGTGAACGGGCAGAGTGGTTAGACAATGAGCAGTTCTTC
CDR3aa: CSARGERAEWLDNEQFF

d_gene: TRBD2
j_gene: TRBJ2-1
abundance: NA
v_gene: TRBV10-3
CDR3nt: TGTGCCATCAGTGAGTCATCACTAGCGCAGAATGAGCAGTTCTTC
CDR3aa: CAISESSLAQNEQFF

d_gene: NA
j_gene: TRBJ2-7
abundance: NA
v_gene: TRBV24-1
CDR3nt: TGTGCCACCAGTGACCTGACTCGGCAGTACTTC
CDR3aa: CATSDLTRQYF

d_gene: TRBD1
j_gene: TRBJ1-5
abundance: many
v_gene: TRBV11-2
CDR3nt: TGTGCCAGCAGCTTAGGCGCAGGGGGCGGTCAGCCCCAGCATTTT
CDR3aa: CASSLGAGGGQPQHF

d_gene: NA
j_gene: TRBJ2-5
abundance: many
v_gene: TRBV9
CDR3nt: TGTGCCAGCAGCTTAGGGGGGATGAAGACCCAGTACTTC
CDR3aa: CASSLGGMKTQYF

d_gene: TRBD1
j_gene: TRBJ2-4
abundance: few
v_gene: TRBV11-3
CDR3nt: TGTGCCAGCAGCTTAGTATACAGGGGAAACATTCAGTACTTC
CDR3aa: CASSLVYRGNIQYF

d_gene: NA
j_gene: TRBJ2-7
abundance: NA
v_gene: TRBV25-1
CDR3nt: TGTGCCAGCAGGGGCCCCCAGGGGCTGAAGTACGAGCAGTACTTC
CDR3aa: CASRGPQGLKYEQYF

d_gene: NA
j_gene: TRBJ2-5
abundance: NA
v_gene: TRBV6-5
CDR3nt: TGTGCCAGCAGGAAGTCAGGACAGACCCAGTACTTC
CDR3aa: CASRKSGQTQYF

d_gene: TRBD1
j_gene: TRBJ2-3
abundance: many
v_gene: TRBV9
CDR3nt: TGTGCCAGCAGCGTGGACAGGGGAAGCACAGATACGCAGTATTTT
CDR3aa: CASSVDRGSTDTQYF

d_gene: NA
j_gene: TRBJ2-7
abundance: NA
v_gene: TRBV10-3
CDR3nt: TGTGCCATCAGTGAAAGACCGCCTAGAACCTACGAGCAGTACTTC
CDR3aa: CAISERPPRTYEQYF

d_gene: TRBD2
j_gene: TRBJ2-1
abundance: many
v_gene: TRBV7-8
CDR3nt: TGTGCCAGCAGCTTAGCCGTGGGGACTATTCGCAATGAGCAGTTCTTC
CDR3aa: CASSLAVGTIRNEQFF

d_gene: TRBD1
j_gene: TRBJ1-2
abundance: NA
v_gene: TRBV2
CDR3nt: TGTGCCAGCAGCCAAGAGGGATCAGGGGGAGATGGCTACACCTTC
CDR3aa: CASSQEGSGGDGYTF

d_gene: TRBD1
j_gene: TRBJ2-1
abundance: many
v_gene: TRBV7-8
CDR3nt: TGTGCCAGCAGCTTATGGGACAGGGTTTCCTACAATGAGCAGTTCTTC
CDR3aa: CASSLWDRVSYNEQFF

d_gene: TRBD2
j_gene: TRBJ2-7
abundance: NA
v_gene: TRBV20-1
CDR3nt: TGCAGTGCTAAAGGGACTAGCGGGAACTACGAGCAGTACTTC
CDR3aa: CSAKGTSGNYEQYF

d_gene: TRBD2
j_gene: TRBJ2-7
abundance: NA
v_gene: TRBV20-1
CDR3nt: TGCAGTGCAAGGACTAGCGGGGGGAACGAGCAGTACTTC
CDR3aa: CSARTSGGNEQYF

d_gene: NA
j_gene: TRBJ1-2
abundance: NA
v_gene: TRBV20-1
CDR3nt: TGCAGTGCCCACGCCGGCTATGGCTACACCTTC
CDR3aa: CSAHAGYGYTF

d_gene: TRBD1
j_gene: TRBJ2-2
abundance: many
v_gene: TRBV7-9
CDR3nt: TGTGCCAGCAGACCCGCGGGACAGGGGTCCGGGGAGCTGTTTTTT
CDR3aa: CASRPAGQGSGELFF

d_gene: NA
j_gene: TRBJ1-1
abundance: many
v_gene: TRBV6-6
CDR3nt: TGTGCCAGCAGTTACTCGGGCGCCGAAGCTTTCTTT
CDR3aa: CASSYSGAEAFF

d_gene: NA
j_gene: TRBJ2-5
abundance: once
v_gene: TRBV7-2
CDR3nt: TGTGCCAGCAGCTTAGCGAGTAGGGGGAGTGGGGAGACCCAGTACTTC
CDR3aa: CASSLASRGSGETQYF

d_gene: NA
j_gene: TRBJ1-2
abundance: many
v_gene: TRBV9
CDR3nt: TGTGCCAGCAGCGAGGACAGACCGCCTTGGGGCTACACCTTC
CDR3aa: CASSEDRPPWGYTF

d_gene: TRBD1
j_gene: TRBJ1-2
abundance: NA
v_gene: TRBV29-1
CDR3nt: TGCAGCATAATGGGCGGGACAGGGGTTTTGAACTATGGCTACACCTTC
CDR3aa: CSIMGGTGVLNYGYTF

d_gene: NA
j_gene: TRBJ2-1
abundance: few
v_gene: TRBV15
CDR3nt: TGTGCCACCAGCCATCCGCAGGGGGGGCACAATGAGCAGTTCTTC
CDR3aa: CATSHPQGGHNEQFF

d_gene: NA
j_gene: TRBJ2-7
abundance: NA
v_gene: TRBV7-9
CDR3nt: TGTGCCAGCAGCGTCTCGGGGAACGAGCAGTACTTC
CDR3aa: CASSVSGNEQYF

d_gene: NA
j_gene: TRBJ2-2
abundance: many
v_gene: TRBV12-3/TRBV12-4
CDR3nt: TGTGCCAGCGGACACCCAAGGCAGGGAAAGACCGGGGAGCTGTTTTTT
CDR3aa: CASGHPRQGKTGELFF